The clone carrying this T cell receptor beta chain was picked up one time. In the authors' workflow: Scientists estimated how many nucleated cells there were by amplifying reference gene primers. Generated by immunoSEQ multiplex PCR, the TCRdb table keeps only in-frame clones and is missing some. D and trimming come from the DNA, and the V and J calls and clone size come from that table. This sample has roughly 150,000 clones, with 88% found just once. Germline CDR1 reads MNHEY; CDR2 reads SVGAGI. Trimming removed 0 bases at V and 6 bases at J, with 12 bases between. The CDR3 is 14 residues long. This sample was taken from a study of blood T cell repertoires in COVID-19. As for the study in general: The samples span acute and convalescent COVID-19 from the United States, Italy and Spain. The analysed material was cDNA or gDNA that came from T cells, B-cell-depleted T cells, or PBMCs.

The specimen sequenced was peripheral blood. The origin of this receptor is a man between 45 and 60 years old who had recovered from COVID-19. This chain joins TRBV6-5 and TRBJ2-7; the D is unclear. The CDR3 sequence: CASSYSRALGEQYF. In DNA, the CDR3 is TGTGCCAGCAGTTACTCGAGAGCCCTAGGCGAGCAGTACTTC.